These T cell receptor beta chains were read from a single sample in a study of CD4 T cells in relation to SARS-CoV-2 and coronaviruses. Assay used: immunoSEQ multiplex PCR; TCRdb lists only in-frame clones, some missing. The data show 50,000 to 70,000 clones, over 80% seen once. Material: memory CD4+ T cells from PBMCs. The source of these receptors is a human donor in good health. CDR3s include the opening cysteine and the closing phenylalanine or tryptophan. D genes are given only for firm matches. Only part of the rows carry a size: once, few, many, or a class if the clone is expanded.

V gene: TRBV7-6
J gene: TRBJ1-2
clone size: NA
D gene: TRBD1
CDR3 protein: CASSFGSGGHYGYTF
CDR3 DNA: TGTGCCAGCAGCTTCGGTTCAGGGGGCCATTATGGCTACACCTTC

V gene: TRBV7-2
J gene: TRBJ1-2
clone size: once
D gene: NA
CDR3 protein: CASSLAGGPGYTF
CDR3 DNA: TGTGCCAGCAGCTTAGCAGGGGGGCCCGGCTACACCTTC

V gene: TRBV6-5
J gene: TRBJ2-3
clone size: few
D gene: NA
CDR3 protein: CASKRWDTQYF
CDR3 DNA: TGTGCCAGTAAGCGGTGGGATACGCAGTATTTT

V gene: TRBV6-6
J gene: TRBJ1-6
clone size: NA
D gene: NA
CDR3 protein: CASSKDSGSPLHF
CDR3 DNA: TGTGCCAGCAGTAAAGACTCAGGTTCACCCCTCCACTTT

V gene: TRBV7-9
J gene: TRBJ2-3
clone size: NA
D gene: NA
CDR3 protein: CASSLVASSTDTQYF
CDR3 DNA: TGTGCCAGCAGCTTAGTAGCGTCTAGCACAGATACGCAGTATTTT

V gene: TRBV18
J gene: TRBJ1-3
clone size: NA
D gene: NA
CDR3 protein: CASSPWRVPAGNTIYF
CDR3 DNA: TGTGCCAGCTCACCGTGGAGGGTGCCCGCTGGAAACACCATATATTTT

V gene: TRBV7-2
J gene: TRBJ2-3
clone size: NA
D gene: TRBD2
CDR3 protein: CASSQRTSGAQMQYF
CDR3 DNA: TGTGCCAGCAGCCAACGGACTAGCGGAGCACAGATGCAGTATTTT

V gene: TRBV18
J gene: TRBJ2-1
clone size: once
D gene: TRBD1
CDR3 protein: CASHRTGQGFNEQFF
CDR3 DNA: TGTGCCAGCCATAGGACGGGACAGGGATTCAATGAGCAGTTCTTC

V gene: TRBV4-2
J gene: TRBJ1-5
clone size: NA
D gene: NA
CDR3 protein: CASSQGGVATNQPQHF
CDR3 DNA: TGTGCCAGCAGCCAAGGAGGGGTGGCCACCAATCAGCCCCAGCATTTT

V gene: TRBV28
J gene: TRBJ1-3
clone size: once
D gene: NA
CDR3 protein: CASGQVSGNTIYF
CDR3 DNA: TGTGCCAGCGGGCAGGTTTCTGGAAACACCATATATTTT

V gene: TRBV5-1
J gene: TRBJ2-7
clone size: NA
D gene: NA
CDR3 protein: CASSLGQFYEQYF
CDR3 DNA: TGCGCCAGCAGCTTGGGACAGTTCTACGAGCAGTACTTC

V gene: TRBV7-9
J gene: TRBJ2-1
clone size: NA
D gene: NA
CDR3 protein: CASSRQASSYNEQFF
CDR3 DNA: TGTGCCAGCAGTCGACAGGCTAGCTCCTACAATGAGCAGTTCTTC

V gene: TRBV18
J gene: TRBJ2-4
clone size: NA
D gene: NA
CDR3 protein: CASSPRGNIQYF
CDR3 DNA: TGTGCCAGCTCACCAAGGGGAAACATTCAGTACTTC

V gene: TRBV3-1/TRBV3-2
J gene: TRBJ2-5
clone size: NA
D gene: NA
CDR3 protein: CASSELGETQYF
CDR3 DNA: TGTGCCAGCAGTGAGCTGGGGGAGACCCAGTACTTC

V gene: TRBV7-9
J gene: TRBJ2-3
clone size: NA
D gene: TRBD2
CDR3 protein: CASSVTSGRGTDTQYF
CDR3 DNA: TGTGCCAGCAGCGTGACTAGCGGGAGGGGCACAGATACGCAGTATTTT

V gene: TRBV5-6
J gene: TRBJ1-2
clone size: NA
D gene: NA
CDR3 protein: CASSLASAGGGPYYGYTF
CDR3 DNA: TGTGCCAGCAGCTTGGCGTCCGCGGGCGGGGGGCCGTACTATGGCTACACCTTC

V gene: TRBV4-3
J gene: TRBJ2-3
clone size: NA
D gene: NA
CDR3 protein: CASSGLTSTDTQYF
CDR3 DNA: TGCGCCAGCAGTGGGCTAACTAGCACAGATACGCAGTATTTT

V gene: TRBV9
J gene: TRBJ1-1
clone size: NA
D gene: NA
CDR3 protein: CASSVIGPEAFF
CDR3 DNA: TGTGCCAGCAGCGTAATAGGCCCGGAAGCTTTCTTT

V gene: TRBV11-3
J gene: TRBJ2-4
clone size: NA
D gene: NA
CDR3 protein: CASSLNPGSNIQYF
CDR3 DNA: TGTGCCAGCAGCTTAAACCCCGGGAGTAACATTCAGTACTTC

V gene: TRBV29-1
J gene: TRBJ1-2
clone size: once
D gene: NA
CDR3 protein: CSVESLDSPNYGYTF
CDR3 DNA: TGCAGCGTTGAAAGTCTGGACAGCCCTAACTATGGCTACACCTTC

V gene: TRBV7-9
J gene: TRBJ1-2
clone size: few
D gene: NA
CDR3 protein: CASSPRGPYGYTF
CDR3 DNA: TGTGCCAGCAGCCCGCGGGGGCCCTATGGCTACACCTTC

V gene: TRBV24-1
J gene: TRBJ1-2
clone size: NA
D gene: NA
CDR3 protein: CATWDGNYGYTF
CDR3 DNA: TGTGCCACCTGGGACGGAAACTATGGCTACACCTTC

V gene: TRBV5-4
J gene: TRBJ2-1
clone size: NA
D gene: NA
CDR3 protein: CASSLGNEQFF
CDR3 DNA: TGTGCCAGCAGCTTGGGAAATGAGCAGTTCTTC

V gene: TRBV6-6
J gene: TRBJ2-3
clone size: NA
D gene: NA
CDR3 protein: CASSYSRQGGTDTQYF
CDR3 DNA: TGTGCCAGCAGTTACTCGAGGCAGGGTGGAACAGATACGCAGTATTTT

V gene: TRBV6-1
J gene: TRBJ2-5
clone size: NA
D gene: TRBD1
CDR3 protein: CASSEEGASLVETQYF
CDR3 DNA: TGTGCCAGCAGTGAAGAGGGGGCCAGTTTGGTGGAGACCCAGTACTTC

V gene: TRBV6-2/TRBV6-3
J gene: TRBJ2-7
clone size: NA
D gene: NA
CDR3 protein: CASSSTYEQYF
CDR3 DNA: TGTGCCAGCAGTTCCACCTACGAGCAGTACTTC

V gene: TRBV11-1
J gene: TRBJ2-1
clone size: NA
D gene: NA
CDR3 protein: CASSPGWADPNERFF
CDR3 DNA: TGTGCCAGCAGCCCAGGGTGGGCGGACCCCAACGAACGATTCTTC

V gene: TRBV2
J gene: TRBJ1-3
clone size: NA
D gene: NA
CDR3 protein: CASSQGWVSSGNTIYF
CDR3 DNA: TGTGCCAGCAGTCAGGGCTGGGTAAGCTCTGGAAACACCATATATTTT